Included here is one T cell receptor (beta chain) sequence, with context. Its antigen is still unknown. PCR was performed a second time for about 6 to 12 cycles using a sample-barcoded 5' primer and a J-beta primer mix. TCRdb recomputed calls from the 5' RACE reads with MiXCR, one row per CDR3 protein. In the table there are hundreds of thousands of distinct CDR3 sequences, about 52% of which are singletons. This specimen belongs to a study of blood T cells in healthy people across ages. Overall study results and limits: Any changes in expanded clonotypes were possibly confounded, as donor CMV status remained unknown. From one million sequenced T cells, diversity estimates were lower bounds. Using unsorted PBMCs precluded a conclusive naive versus antigen-experienced comparison.

V was clipped by 11 bases and J by 1 base; unmatched bases: 13. Germline CDR1 and CDR2: MNHNY and SVGAGI (reference sequence). The CDR3 covers 16 residues. Total RNA was extracted at no less than 6 micrograms per sample. The clonotype originates from a woman aged 55-75 years in good health. The sample taken for sequencing was blood. The V and J genes are TRBV6-6 and TRBJ1-1, with 10 bases aligning to TRBD1. CDR3 protein: CAASKGDRGGNTEAFF. For the CDR3, the DNA is TGTGCCGCGAGCAAAGGGGACAGGGGCGGGAACACTGAAGCTTTCTTT.